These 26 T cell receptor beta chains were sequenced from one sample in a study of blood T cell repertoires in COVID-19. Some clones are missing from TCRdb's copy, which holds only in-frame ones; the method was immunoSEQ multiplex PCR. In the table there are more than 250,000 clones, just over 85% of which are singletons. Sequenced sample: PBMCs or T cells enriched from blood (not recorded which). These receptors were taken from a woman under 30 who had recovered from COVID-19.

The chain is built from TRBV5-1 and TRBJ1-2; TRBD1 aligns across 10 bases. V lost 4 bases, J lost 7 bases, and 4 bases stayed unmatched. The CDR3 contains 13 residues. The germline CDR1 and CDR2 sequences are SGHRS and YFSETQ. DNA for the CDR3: TGCGCCAGCAGCGCCGGACAGGGGGGTGGCTACACCTTC. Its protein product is CASSAGQGGGYTF. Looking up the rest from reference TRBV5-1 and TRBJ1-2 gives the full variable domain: KAGVTQTPRYLIKTRGQQVTLSCSPISGHRSVSWYQQTPGQGLQFLFEYFSETQRNKGNFPGRFSGRQFSNSRSEMNVSTLELGDSALYLCASSAGQGGGYTFGSGTRLTVV.

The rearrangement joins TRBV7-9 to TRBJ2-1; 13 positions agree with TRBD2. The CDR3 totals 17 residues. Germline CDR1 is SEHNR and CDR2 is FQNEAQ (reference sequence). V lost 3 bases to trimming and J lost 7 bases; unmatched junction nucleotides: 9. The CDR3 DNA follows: TGTGCCAGCAGCTTTGGGGGTACTAGCGGGAGGGCTAATGAGCAGTTCTTC. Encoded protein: CASSFGGTSGRANEQFF.

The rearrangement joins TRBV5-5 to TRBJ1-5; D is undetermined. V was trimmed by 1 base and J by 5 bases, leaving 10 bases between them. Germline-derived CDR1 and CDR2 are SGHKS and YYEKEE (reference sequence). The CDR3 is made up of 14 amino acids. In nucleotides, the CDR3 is TGTGCCAGCAGCTTGTTTGTGGGAGATCAGCCCCAGCATTTT. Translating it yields CASSLFVGDQPQHF.

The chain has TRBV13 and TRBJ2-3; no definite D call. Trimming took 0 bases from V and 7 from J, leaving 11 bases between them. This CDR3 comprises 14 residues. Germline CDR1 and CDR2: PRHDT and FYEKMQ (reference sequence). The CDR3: CASSLGGSINTQYF. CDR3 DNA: TGTGCCAGCAGCTTAGGGGGCTCGATTAATACGCAGTATTTT.

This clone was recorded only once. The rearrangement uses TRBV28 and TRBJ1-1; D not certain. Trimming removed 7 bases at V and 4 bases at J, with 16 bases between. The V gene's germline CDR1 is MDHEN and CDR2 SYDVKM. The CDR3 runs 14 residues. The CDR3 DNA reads TGTGCCAGCACGACGATCGGGATCAGCACTGAAGCTTTCTTT. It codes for CASTTIGISTEAFF.

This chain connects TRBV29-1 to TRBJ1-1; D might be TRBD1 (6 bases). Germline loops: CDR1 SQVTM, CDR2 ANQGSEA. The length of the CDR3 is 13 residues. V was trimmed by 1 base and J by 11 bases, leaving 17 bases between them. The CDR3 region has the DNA TGCAGCGTTGAAGTCACTCGGGGGGCGCGGGCTTTCTTT. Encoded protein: CSVEVTRGARAFF.

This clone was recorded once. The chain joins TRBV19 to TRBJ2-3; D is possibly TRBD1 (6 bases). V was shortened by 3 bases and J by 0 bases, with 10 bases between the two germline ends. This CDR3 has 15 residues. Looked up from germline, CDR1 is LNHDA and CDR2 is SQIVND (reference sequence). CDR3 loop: CASSITGQSTDTQYF. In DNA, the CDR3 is TGTGCCAGTAGTATTACAGGACAGAGCACAGATACGCAGTATTTT.

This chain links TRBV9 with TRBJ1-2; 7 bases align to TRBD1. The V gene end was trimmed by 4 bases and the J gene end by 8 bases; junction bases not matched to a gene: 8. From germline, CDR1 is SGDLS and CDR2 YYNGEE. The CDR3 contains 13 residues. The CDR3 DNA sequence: TGTGCCAGCAGCCGAACAGGGGCGAAAGGCTACACCTTC. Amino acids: CASSRTGAKGYTF.

CDR3: CASSPQGGDSPLHF. The DNA of the CDR3 is TGTGCCAGCTCACCACAGGGAGGGGATTCACCCCTCCACTTT. V gene TRBV18 combines with J gene TRBJ1-6, with a possible D match to TRBD1 (5 bases). The CDR3 has 14 amino acids. V was cut by 1 base and J by 8 bases, with 9 bases left in between. Germline V gene lookup returns CDR1 KGHSH and CDR2 LQKENI.

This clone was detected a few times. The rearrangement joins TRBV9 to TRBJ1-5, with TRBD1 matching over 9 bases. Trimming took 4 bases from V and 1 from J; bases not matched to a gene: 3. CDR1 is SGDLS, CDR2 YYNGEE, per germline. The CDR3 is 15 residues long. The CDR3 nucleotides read TGTGCCAGCAGCTTCGGGACAGGGAGCAATCAGCCCCAGCATTTT. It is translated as CASSFGTGSNQPQHF. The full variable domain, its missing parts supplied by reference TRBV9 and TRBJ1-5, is DSGVTQTPKHLITATGQRVTLRCSPRSGDLSVYWYQQSLDQGLQFLIQYYNGEERAKGNILERFSAQQFPDLHSELNLSSLELGDSALYFCASSFGTGSNQPQHFGDGTRLSIL.

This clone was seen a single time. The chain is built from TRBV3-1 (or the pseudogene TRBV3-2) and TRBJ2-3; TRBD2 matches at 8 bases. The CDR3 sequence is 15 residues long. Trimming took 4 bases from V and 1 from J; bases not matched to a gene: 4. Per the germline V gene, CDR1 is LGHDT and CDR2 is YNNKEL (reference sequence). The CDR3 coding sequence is TGTGCCAGCAGCCGACTGACTAGCGGCACAGATACGCAGTATTTT. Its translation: CASSRLTSGTDTQYF.

The CDR3 DNA reads TGTGCCAGCAGCCACCTATCGGGACAGCGGGAGACCCAGTACTTC. Encoded protein: CASSHLSGQRETQYF. This chain uses TRBV14 with TRBJ2-5; TRBD1 agrees at 7 bases. J was trimmed by 5 bases and V by 3 bases; bases with no gene match: 9. CDR1 and CDR2 (germline): SGHDN, FVKESK. The CDR3 loop spans 15 amino acids.

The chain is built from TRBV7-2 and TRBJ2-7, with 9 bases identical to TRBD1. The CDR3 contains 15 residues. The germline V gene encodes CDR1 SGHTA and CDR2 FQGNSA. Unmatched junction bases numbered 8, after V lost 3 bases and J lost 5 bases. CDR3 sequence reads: CASSLTATGGDEQYF. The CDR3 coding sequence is TGTGCCAGCAGCTTGACGGCTACAGGGGGCGACGAGCAGTACTTC.

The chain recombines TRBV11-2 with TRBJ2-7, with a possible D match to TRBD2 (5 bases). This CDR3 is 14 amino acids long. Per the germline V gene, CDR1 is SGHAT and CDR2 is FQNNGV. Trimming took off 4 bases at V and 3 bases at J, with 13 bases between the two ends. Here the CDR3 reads CASSSWGSDYEQYF. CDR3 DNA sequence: TGTGCCAGCAGCTCCTGGGGTAGCGACTACGAGCAGTACTTC.

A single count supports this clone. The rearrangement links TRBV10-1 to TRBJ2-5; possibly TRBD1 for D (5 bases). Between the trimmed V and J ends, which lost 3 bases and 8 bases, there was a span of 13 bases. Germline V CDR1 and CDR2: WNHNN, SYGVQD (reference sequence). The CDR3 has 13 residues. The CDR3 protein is CASSEHSQGTQYF. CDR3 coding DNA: TGCGCCAGCAGTGAACACTCCCAGGGAACCCAGTACTTC.

CDR3 amino acids: CASSRRDTNTDTQYF. As DNA, the CDR3 is TGTGCCAGCAGTAGAAGGGACACTAACACAGATACGCAGTATTTT. The chain is built from TRBV9 and TRBJ2-3, with a weak D call TRBD1 (6 bases). The germline V and J ends were trimmed by 5 bases and 2 bases, with 15 bases remaining between them. The germline V gene encodes CDR1 SGDLS and CDR2 YYNGEE. The CDR3 loop spans 15 amino acids.

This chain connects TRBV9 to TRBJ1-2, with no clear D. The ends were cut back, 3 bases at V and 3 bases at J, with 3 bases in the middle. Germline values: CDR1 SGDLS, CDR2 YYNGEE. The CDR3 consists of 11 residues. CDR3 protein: CASSAYYGYTF. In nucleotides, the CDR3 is TGTGCCAGCAGCGCCTACTATGGCTACACCTTC.

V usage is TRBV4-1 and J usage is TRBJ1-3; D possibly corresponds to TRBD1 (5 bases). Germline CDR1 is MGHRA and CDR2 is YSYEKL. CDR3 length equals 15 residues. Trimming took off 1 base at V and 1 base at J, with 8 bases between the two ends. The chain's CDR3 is CASSQVQASGNTIYF. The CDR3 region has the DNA TGCGCCAGCAGCCAAGTACAGGCGTCTGGAAACACCATATATTTT.

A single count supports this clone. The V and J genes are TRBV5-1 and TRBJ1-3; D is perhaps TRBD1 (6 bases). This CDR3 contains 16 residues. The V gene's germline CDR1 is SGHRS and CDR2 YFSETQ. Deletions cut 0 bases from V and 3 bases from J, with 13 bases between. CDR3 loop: CASSLEAGDGGNTIYF. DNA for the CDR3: TGCGCCAGCAGCTTGGAAGCAGGGGACGGTGGAAACACCATATATTTT. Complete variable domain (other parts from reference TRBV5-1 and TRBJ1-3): KAGVTQTPRYLIKTRGQQVTLSCSPISGHRSVSWYQQTPGQGLQFLFEYFSETQRNKGNFPGRFSGRQFSNSRSEMNVSTLELGDSALYLCASSLEAGDGGNTIYFGEGSWLTVV.

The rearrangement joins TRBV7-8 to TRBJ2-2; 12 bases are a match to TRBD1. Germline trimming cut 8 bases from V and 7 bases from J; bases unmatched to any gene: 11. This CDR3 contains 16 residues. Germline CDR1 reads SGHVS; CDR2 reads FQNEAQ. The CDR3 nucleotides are TGTGCCAGCCGCCTCCGGGACAGGGGGCTGAGCGGGGAGCTGTTTTTT. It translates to CASRLRDRGLSGELFF.

This CDR3 is CASHLAGNHQETQYF. As DNA, the CDR3 is TGTGCCAGCCATCTAGCGGGGAACCACCAAGAGACCCAGTACTTC. The gene calls are TRBV2 and TRBJ2-5; 9 nucleotides agree with TRBD2. This CDR3 has 15 residues. Trimming at V came to 8 bases and at J to 0 bases, leaving 7 bases not matched to a gene. In germline, CDR1 is SNHLY, CDR2 FYNNEI.

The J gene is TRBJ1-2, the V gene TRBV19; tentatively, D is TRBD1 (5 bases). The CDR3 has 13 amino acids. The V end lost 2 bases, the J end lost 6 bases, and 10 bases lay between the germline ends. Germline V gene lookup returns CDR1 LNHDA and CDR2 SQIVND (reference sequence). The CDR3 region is CASSIRGSDGYTF. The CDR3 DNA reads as TGTGCCAGTAGTATAAGGGGTTCGGATGGCTACACCTTC.

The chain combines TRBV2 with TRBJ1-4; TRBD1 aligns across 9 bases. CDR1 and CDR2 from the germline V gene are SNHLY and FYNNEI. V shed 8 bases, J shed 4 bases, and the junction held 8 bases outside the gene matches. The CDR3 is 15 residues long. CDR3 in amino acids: CASRRGQGINEKLFF. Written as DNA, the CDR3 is TGTGCCAGCCGCCGCGGACAGGGGATTAATGAAAAACTGTTTTTT.

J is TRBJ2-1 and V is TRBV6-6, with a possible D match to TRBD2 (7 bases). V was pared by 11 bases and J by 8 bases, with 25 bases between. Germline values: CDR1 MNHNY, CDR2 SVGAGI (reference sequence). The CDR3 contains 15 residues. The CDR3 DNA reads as TGTGCCTCAAATCGGGGGGCTAGCGAGATCCATGAGCAGTTCTTC. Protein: CASNRGASEIHEQFF.

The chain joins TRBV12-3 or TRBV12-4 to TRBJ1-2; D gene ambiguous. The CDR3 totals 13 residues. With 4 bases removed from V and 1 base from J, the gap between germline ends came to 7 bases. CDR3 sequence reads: CASSYTDNYGYTF. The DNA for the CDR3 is TGTGCCAGCAGTTACACAGATAACTATGGCTACACCTTC.

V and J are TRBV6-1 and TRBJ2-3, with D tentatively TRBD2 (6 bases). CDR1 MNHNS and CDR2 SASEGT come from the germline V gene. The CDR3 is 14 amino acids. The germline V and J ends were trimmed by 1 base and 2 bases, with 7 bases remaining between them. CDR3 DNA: TGTGCCAGCAGTGAAGGGGGACTCACAGATACGCAGTATTTT. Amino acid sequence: CASSEGGLTDTQYF.